The sequence of this T cell receptor (beta chain) was determined in a study of blood T cells in healthy people across ages (dated by TCRdb to the mid-2010s). Looking at the study overall: Template switching captured roughly one uniquely barcoded TCR beta cDNA molecule per two T cells in model experiments. Donors were grouped into four age groups: young (average 16 years), middle-aged (around 39), aged (around 62) and long-lived (82). Age-related changes in TCR beta repertoire diversity were measured in the study by deep sequencing normalized with unique cDNA molecular identifiers. Using the same blood draw, the study looked at two additional independent replicas of 1 million unique cDNA reads for two donors, one aged 18 to 30 and the other aged 80 or older. Donors of different ages were randomly distributed across sequencing lanes to avoid experimental bias. The paper as a whole reports these results and caveats: Donor CMV infection status was unknown, potentially confounding age-related changes in expanded clonotypes. Compared with the aged group, more naive CD4+ T cells, fewer expanded clones and increased TCR diversity were shown by the long-lived group, suggesting age selection. Estimates of total diversity from one million sequenced T cells were regarded as lower bounds and underestimates. As age increased, observed TCR beta diversity per million T cells dropped in a roughly linear way, and a significant reduction was already evident by age 40. There was a strong correlation between observed TCR beta diversity and the percentage of naive T cells measured by flow cytometry. Since profiling was done on bulk unsorted PBMCs, naive and antigen-experienced compartments could not be conclusively compared.

The donors were about 40 Caucasian individuals from Russia, aged roughly 6 to 100 years, who were systemically healthy. Each donor gave 8 to 10 milliliters of peripheral blood, drawn into EDTA-treated Vacutainer tubes. Ficoll-Paque density-gradient centrifugation was used to isolate PBMCs, with at least 7 million per sample. Total RNA was extracted from PBMCs with Trizol reagent, with at least 5.5 micrograms obtained per sample. The percentages of naive CD45RAhigh/CD27high T cells were determined by flow cytometry on a PBMC aliquot from every donor. The library was generated by 5' RACE. The sequencer listed for this sample is Illumina HiSeq 2500. A second PCR of about 6 to 12 cycles was run with a J-beta primer mix and a sample-barcoded 5' primer. A unique molecular identifier was introduced onto each TCR beta cDNA molecule by a template-switch 5' adaptor carrying 12 random nucleotides. At least 2.5 million CDR3-containing paired-end reads were obtained from each sample. The Mint cDNA synthesis kit, primed by a TRBC-specific oligonucleotide, was used to synthesize first-strand cDNA from all RNA. Following uracil-DNA glycosylase treatment, a first 18-cycle PCR with universal primers M1SS and BC2_uni_R was performed on all cDNA. Processing in the source paper ran as follows. For normalization, 1 million high-quality reads were randomly selected from each sample, with every read carrying a distinct molecular identifier. Instead of being binned into consensus sequences, reads with shared molecular identifiers were discarded. MiTCR, run with a Q25 quality threshold and the strictest error-elimination algorithm, handled CDR3 identification, clonotype clustering and error correction. A nonparametric unseen species model with Euler transformation was used to estimate lower-bound total TCR beta diversity. Using fastp trimming at Q25 and MiXCR clonotype assembly, TCRdb reanalyzed the public sequencing data and kept in-frame beta chains. Each entry merges the rows of one CDR3 protein and shows their most common DNA and genes. The V and J calls, along with clone size, are taken from TCRdb and not from the paper's own processing. Within this sample are just over 800,000 distinct CDR3 sequences, with under 80% of them counted one time only. The top ten hold 25% to 35% of the sample.

V sheds 5 bases and J sheds 10 bases, leaving 16 bases between their ends. From its cysteine to its phenylalanine, the CDR3 spans 13 amino acids. The CDR3 DNA has 39 bases and is translated from base 1. Taken from the germline V gene, the CDR1 and CDR2 loops are SGHVS and FNYEAQ. Comment on this clonotype: Its target antigen remains unknown. No clone much larger than this one lies a single base away; base qualities are absent.

Material for sequencing was blood. This clonotype was obtained from a man aged 25-40 years in good health. The rearranged chain carries TRBV7-6 and TRBJ2-3, and perhaps TRBD1 as D gene, on 6 matching bases. The nucleotide sequence reads TGTGCCAGCAGCGCCGGGACACAGGATCCGCAGTATTTT. The translation is CASSAGTQDPQYF.